A single sample gave rise to the 24 T cell receptor beta chains below, sequenced in a study of spatial heterogeneity in lung cancer. Time point reported: sample taken at primary tumor resection. Via MiXCR, TCRdb re-called the 5' RACE reads, giving one row per CDR3 protein. This table holds roughly 80,000 distinct CDR3 sequences, approximately 8% found once. The specimen comprised PBMCs, sampled at surgery. The receptors derive from a male donor with early-stage non-small cell lung cancer.

This clonotype came up many times. The chain uses TRBV21-1 and TRBJ2-3. TRBV21-1 is a known pseudogene. This CDR3 has 12 amino acids. CDR3 amino acids: CASSRRTDTQYF. The CDR3, as DNA: TGTGCCAGCAGCAGGAGAACGGATACGCAGTATTTT.

This clonotype was counted between two and nine times. This chain joins TRBV30 and TRBJ2-5, with D unclear. Germline V gene data show CDR1 as GTSNPN and CDR2 as SVGIG (reference sequence). The CDR3 runs to 13 residues. Trimming took off 1 base at V and 1 base at J, with 7 bases between the two ends. CDR3 loop: CAWSAQPQETQYF. In DNA form, the CDR3 reads TGTGCCTGGAGTGCCCAACCCCAAGAGACCCAGTACTTC. Filled out from reference TRBV30 and TRBJ2-5, the complete variable domain reads SQTIHQWPATLVQPVGSPLSLECTVEGTSNPNLYWYRQAAGRGLQLLFYSVGIGQISSEVPQNLSASRPQDRQFILSSKKLLLSDSGFYLCAWSAQPQETQYFGPGTRLLVL.

This clonotype turned up a few times. The chain links TRBV30 to TRBJ2-3; 8 bases are a match to TRBD2. CDR3 length equals 15 residues. V was pared by 0 bases and J by 5 bases, with 7 bases of the junction left unmatched. CDR1 and CDR2 (germline): GTSNPN, SVGIG (reference sequence). The CDR3 sequence is CAWSVYPGRGDTQYF. DNA for the CDR3: TGTGCCTGGAGTGTATACCCCGGGAGGGGAGATACGCAGTATTTT. The full variable domain, its missing parts supplied by reference TRBV30 and TRBJ2-3, is SQTIHQWPATLVQPVGSPLSLECTVEGTSNPNLYWYRQAAGRGLQLLFYSVGIGQISSEVPQNLSASRPQDRQFILSSKKLLLSDSGFYLCAWSVYPGRGDTQYFGPGTRLTVL.

This chain joins TRBV20-1 and TRBJ2-3, with unresolved D. Trimming shortened V by 4 bases and J by 6 bases, and 8 bases separated the two germline ends. The CDR3 consists of 11 residues. Germline assignment: CDR1 DFQATT and CDR2 SNEGSKA (reference sequence). CDR3 region: CSAINGDTQYF. CDR3 bases: TGCAGTGCTATAAACGGTGATACGCAGTATTTT.

This clonotype was counted at least ten times. This chain joins TRBV12-3 or TRBV12-4 and TRBJ1-1; 8 bases map to TRBD1. CDR3 length equals 14 residues. V trimming: 2 bases; J trimming: 11 bases; junction bases outside the gene matches: 10. The CDR3 nucleotides are TGTGCCAGCAGTTTACCGGGACAGGAATCTGGGGCTTTCTTT. This codes for CASSLPGQESGAFF.

Only a few counts were recorded for this clonotype. J is TRBJ2-7 and V is TRBV7-8; TRBD1 is a possible D gene (7 bases). CDR1 SGHVS and CDR2 FQNEAQ come from the germline V gene. This CDR3 has 15 amino acids. Trimming removed 7 bases at V and 0 bases at J, with 16 bases between. DNA for the CDR3: TGTGCCAGCACCAAGGGGGGACAGAACTCCTACGAGCAGTACTTC. It specifies CASTKGGQNSYEQYF.

Many counts were recorded for this clonotype. The chain carries TRBV9 and TRBJ2-5; D unclear. The V end lost 0 bases, the J end lost 5 bases, and 14 bases lay between the germline ends. Germline V gene data show CDR1 as SGDLS and CDR2 as YYNGEE. The CDR3 covers 15 residues. CDR3 region: CASSVEGQDGETQYF. CDR3 coding DNA: TGTGCCAGCAGCGTAGAAGGGCAGGACGGGGAGACCCAGTACTTC.

The sample holds a few counts of this clonotype. The rearrangement uses TRBV4-1 and TRBJ2-1; TRBD2 agrees at 8 bases. CDR3 length: 15 residues. V lost 6 bases, J lost 6 bases, and 10 bases stayed unmatched. CDR1 is MGHRA and CDR2 is YSYEKL in the germline V gene. The CDR3 DNA is TGCGCCAGCAGGTCTAGCGGGCCCATAGGCAATGAGCAGTTCTTC. Amino acids: CASRSSGPIGNEQFF.

This clonotype was seen repeatedly, ten times or more. The CDR3 DNA reads as TGTGCCAGCAGCCGACAGACGAACACTGAAGCTTTCTTT. This gives the protein CASSRQTNTEAFF. The rearrangement uses TRBV16 and TRBJ1-1, with D maybe TRBD1 (5 bases). Looked up from germline, CDR1 is KGHSY and CDR2 is FQNENV. V was clipped by 4 bases and J by 1 base, with 7 bases between them. CDR3 length equals 13 residues.

This clonotype was observed a few times. The CDR3 here is CASSVRTSYEQYF. The CDR3 DNA reads as TGTGCCAGCAGCGTTCGAACGTCCTACGAGCAGTACTTC. J is TRBJ2-7 and V is TRBV2; D ambiguous. The germline V and J ends were trimmed by 6 bases and 1 base, with 10 bases remaining between them. The CDR3 is made up of 13 amino acids. CDR1 is SNHLY, CDR2 FYNNEI, per germline. The full variable domain, rest sourced from reference TRBV2 and TRBJ2-7, is EPEVTQTPSHQVTQMGQEVILRCVPISNHLYFYWYRQILGQKVEFLVSFYNNEISEKSEIFDDQFSVERPDGSNFTLKIRSTKLEDSAMYFCASSVRTSYEQYFGPGTRLTVT.

The gene calls are TRBV12-3 or TRBV12-4 and TRBJ2-5; the match to TRBD2 covers 12 bases. The CDR3 covers 15 residues. V shed 6 bases and J 2 bases; nucleotides not matched to a gene: 4. CDR3 DNA sequence: TGTGCCAGCAGAAGGACTAGCGGGGTACAAGAGACCCAGTACTTC. The encoded protein is CASRRTSGVQETQYF.

This clonotype appeared a few times. V and J are TRBV6-1 and TRBJ1-1; no definite D call. The V and J ends lost 8 bases and 5 bases respectively, with 15 bases between them. The CDR3 loop spans 13 amino acids. Germline V gene data show CDR1 as MNHNS and CDR2 as SASEGT. The chain's CDR3 is CASQGVLVTEAFF. The DNA for the CDR3 is TGTGCCAGCCAAGGAGTGTTGGTGACTGAAGCTTTCTTT.

The chain joins TRBV5-4 to TRBJ1-1; 9 nucleotides line up with TRBD1. J was trimmed by 0 bases and V by 9 bases; bases with no gene match: 3. The germline V gene has CDR1 SGHNT and CDR2 YYREEE (reference sequence). The length of the CDR3 is 13 residues. The CDR3 DNA sequence: TGTGCCACCCGGGACAGGGTGAACACTGAAGCTTTCTTT. It specifies CATRDRVNTEAFF.

This chain uses TRBV4-1 with TRBJ1-5; maybe TRBD1 (6 bases). The ends were cut back, 0 bases at V and 6 bases at J, with 15 bases in the middle. Per germline, CDR1 MGHRA and CDR2 YSYEKL. The CDR3 extends over 16 amino acids. Here the CDR3 reads CASSQDEGGVSQPQHF. The CDR3 DNA follows: TGCGCCAGCAGCCAAGATGAAGGGGGTGTCTCTCAGCCCCAGCATTTT.

The rearrangement uses TRBV27 and TRBJ1-1; no clear D gene. V lost 1 base and J 5 bases, leaving 11 bases between the germline ends. The CDR3 has 14 residues. CDR1 MNHEY and CDR2 SMNVEV come from the germline V gene (reference sequence). CDR3 protein: CASSLLPPGTEAFF. CDR3 nucleotide sequence: TGTGCCAGCAGTTTATTACCACCGGGGACTGAAGCTTTCTTT.

A few counts support this clonotype. The chain has TRBV27 and TRBJ1-2, with D tentatively TRBD1 (5 bases). Germline CDR1 and CDR2: MNHEY and SMNVEV (reference sequence). This CDR3 spans 14 amino acids. V lost 0 bases to trimming and J lost 5 bases, with 10 bases between them. CDR3 nucleotides: TGTGCCAGCAGTTTATCGGGACGGCGGTATGGCTACACCTTC. This codes for CASSLSGRRYGYTF.

This chain links TRBV7-2 with TRBJ2-3; D possibly corresponds to TRBD2 (5 bases). Trimming took off 5 bases at V and 8 bases at J, with 11 bases between the two ends. Germline V gene sequence: CDR1 SGHTA, CDR2 FQGNSA. This CDR3 is 12 amino acids long. Here the CDR3 DNA reads TGTGCCAGCAGCCCTCCAGAGGGTACGCAGTATTTT. This gives the protein CASSPPEGTQYF.

This clonotype was recorded at least ten times. This sequence joins TRBV14 and TRBJ1-3; D is uncertain. The CDR3 runs to 12 residues. The germline V gene encodes CDR1 SGHDN and CDR2 FVKESK. The V end was cut by 1 base, the J end by 2 bases, with 0 bases between. CDR3 region: CASSQAGNTIYF. As DNA, the CDR3 is TGTGCCAGCAGCCAAGCTGGAAACACCATATATTTT.

This clonotype was observed at least ten times. The rearrangement links TRBV19 to TRBJ1-5, with D hard to call. CDR3 length: 13 residues. Germline V gene data show CDR1 as LNHDA and CDR2 as SQIVND (reference sequence). The V end lost 3 bases, the J end lost 4 bases, and 7 bases lay between the germline ends. CDR3 sequence reads: CASSIGRNQPQHF. The DNA of the CDR3 is TGTGCCAGTAGTATCGGGCGAAATCAGCCCCAGCATTTT.

This clonotype was observed at least ten times. This chain links TRBV4-3 with TRBJ2-3; D may be TRBD1 (5 bases). Deletions cut 6 bases from V and 2 bases from J, with 9 bases between. CDR3 length: 13 amino acids. Germline V gene lookup returns CDR1 LGHNA and CDR2 YSLEER. The CDR3 protein is CASSRTSTDTQYF. The CDR3 DNA sequence: TGCGCCAGCAGTCGGACATCCACAGATACGCAGTATTTT.

This chain connects TRBV7-9 to TRBJ2-7; 7 bases align to TRBD2. The CDR3 has 14 amino acids. The germline V gene encodes CDR1 SEHNR and CDR2 FQNEAQ (reference sequence). The V segment lost 3 bases and the J segment 4 bases; nucleotides outside the gene matches: 6. The CDR3 loop is CASSFGGGRYEQYF. DNA for the CDR3: TGTGCCAGCAGCTTTGGGGGAGGGCGTTACGAGCAGTACTTC. Looking up the rest from reference TRBV7-9 and TRBJ2-7 gives the full variable domain: DTGVSQNPRHKITKRGQNVTFRCDPISEHNRLYWYRQTLGQGPEFLTYFQNEAQLEKSRLLSDRFSAERPKGSFSTLEIQRTEQGDSAMYLCASSFGGGRYEQYFGPGTRLTVT.

This clonotype was seen repeatedly, ten times or more. V usage is TRBV4-3 and J usage is TRBJ2-1, with TRBD2 matching 7 bases. This CDR3 spans 15 amino acids. J was trimmed by 0 bases and V by 6 bases; bases with no gene match: 5. The V gene's germline CDR1 is LGHNA and CDR2 YSLEER. As DNA, the CDR3 is TGCGCCAGCAGACCTAGCGGATCCTCCTACAATGAGCAGTTCTTC. Translation: CASRPSGSSYNEQFF.

This chain joins TRBV6-5 and TRBJ2-3, with 11 bases matching TRBD2. V was clipped by 5 bases and J by 2 bases; unmatched bases: 6. Germline V lookup: CDR1 MNHEY, CDR2 SVGAGI. This CDR3 is 16 amino acids long. The CDR3 is CASSRGTSGITDTQYF. The CDR3 nucleotides read TGTGCCAGCAGTCGAGGGACTAGCGGCATCACAGATACGCAGTATTTT.

The chain couples TRBV6-6 to TRBJ1-1; possible D gene TRBD1, 6 bases. Trimming removed 2 bases from V and 0 bases from J, with 10 bases in between. The germline V gene has CDR1 MNHNY and CDR2 SVGAGI (reference sequence). The CDR3 length is 15 residues. The CDR3 sequence: CASSYGAGVNTEAFF. CDR3 sequence (DNA): TGTGCCAGCAGTTACGGTGCAGGGGTGAACACTGAAGCTTTCTTT.